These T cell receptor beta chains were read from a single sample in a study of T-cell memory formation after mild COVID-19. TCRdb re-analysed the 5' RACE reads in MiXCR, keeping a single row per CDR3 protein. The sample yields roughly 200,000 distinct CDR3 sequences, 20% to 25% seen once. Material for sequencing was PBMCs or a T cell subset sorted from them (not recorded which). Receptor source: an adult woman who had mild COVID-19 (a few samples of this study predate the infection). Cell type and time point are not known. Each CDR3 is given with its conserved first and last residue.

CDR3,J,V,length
CASSAGQLYNEQFF,TRBJ2-1,TRBV12-3/TRBV12-4,14
CASSIGHTYEQYF,TRBJ2-7,TRBV19,13
CASSFSQTGGISPLHF,TRBJ1-6,TRBV7-3,16
CASSPSGAYTEAFF,TRBJ1-1,TRBV12-3/TRBV12-4,14
CASSSSVTGLNEAFF,TRBJ1-1,TRBV5-1,15
CASEDLRTYNTEAFF,TRBJ1-1,TRBV19,15
CASSEQGLGNEQFF,TRBJ2-1,TRBV6-2/TRBV6-3,14
CASSPILAGNEQFF,TRBJ2-1,TRBV7-7,14
CASSAGTENTDTQYF,TRBJ2-3,TRBV6-1,15
CASSFGGYQETQYF,TRBJ2-5,TRBV5-1,14
CASSLSEKWEQYF,TRBJ2-7,TRBV5-5,13
CASSVADGQAQPQHF,TRBJ1-5,TRBV9,15
CASSQFSGVGFEQFF,TRBJ2-1,TRBV27,15
CAISVAGGDYEQYF,TRBJ2-7,TRBV10-3,14
CAGSASGQGWNYGYTF,TRBJ1-2,TRBV9,16
CASSRDLQETQYF,TRBJ2-5,TRBV14,13
CSAFGTGVYNEQFF,TRBJ2-1,TRBV20-1,14
CASSPTGGLSYEQYF,TRBJ2-7,TRBV5-6,15
CASSPLDRGYTDTQYF,TRBJ2-3,TRBV3-1,16
CASSLNSGGNYGYTF,TRBJ1-2,TRBV7-6,15
CASSFTGLSTDTQYF,TRBJ2-3,TRBV7-6,15
CATAQRGGVYNEQFF,TRBJ2-1,TRBV24-1,15
CSARQGDTGELFF,TRBJ2-2,TRBV29-1,13
CSARPDRTLTNEKLFF,TRBJ1-4,TRBV20-1,16
CSVEGGRTDTQYF,TRBJ2-3,TRBV29-1,13
CSVEGYSGNDEQFF,TRBJ2-1,TRBV29-1,14
CASSIASGEYNEQFF,TRBJ2-1,TRBV19,15
CASSAYNEQFF,TRBJ2-1,TRBV7-9,11
CASLRRGGDNYGYTF,TRBJ1-2,TRBV5-1,15
CASSLGTVSPYEQYF,TRBJ2-7,TRBV5-1,15
CASREEGQGHHEQYF,TRBJ2-7,TRBV3-1,15
CASSPPQEYSGANVLTF,TRBJ2-6,TRBV5-1,17
CSARDRKGGRTTDTQYF,TRBJ2-3,TRBV20-1,17
CATSTAVRGDTQYF,TRBJ2-3,TRBV6-5,14
CASSSGTSGYEQYF,TRBJ2-7,TRBV7-9,14
CASISAVNSEAFF,TRBJ1-1,TRBV6-5,13
CSSSIPADFNQPQHF,TRBJ1-5,TRBV20-1,15
CASSPPFPTPEAFF,TRBJ1-1,TRBV7-9,14
CASSLAQLGDPTHYGYTF,TRBJ1-2,TRBV7-8,18
CASSLEGDRATDTQYF,TRBJ2-3,TRBV7-9,16
CASSSLGGTEAFF,TRBJ1-1,TRBV11-3,13
CSAAWRSGYNEQFF,TRBJ2-1,TRBV20-1,14
CASSYSSHPIFGTGELFF,TRBJ2-2,TRBV6-2/TRBV6-3,18
CASSGGLASTDTQYF,TRBJ2-3,TRBV7-3,15
CASSQEYDPFEQYF,TRBJ2-7,TRBV4-3,14
CASSQDLEGNSEAFF,TRBJ1-1,TRBV4-2,15
CATSFAGNEQFF,TRBJ2-1,TRBV15,12
CSARDRGENEQFF,TRBJ2-1,TRBV20-1,13
CASGSGGSPEETQYF,TRBJ2-5,TRBV7-9,15
CAISSPDRGYGYTF,TRBJ1-2,TRBV12-3/TRBV12-4,14
CASSLEWGQVNTEAFF,TRBJ1-1,TRBV12-3/TRBV12-4,16
CATATGYGQFF,TRBJ2-1,TRBV12-3/TRBV12-4,11
CASSRQDRAPRGETQYF,TRBJ2-5,TRBV14,17
CASSWELAGSGVTREQYF,TRBJ2-7,TRBV7-9,18